The T cell receptor (beta chain) described here comes from a study of T cell repertoires in cytomegalovirus infection (dated by TCRdb to between 2017 and 2020). For context, the study as a whole: Peptide stimulations targeted recently identified HLA-C-restricted CMV epitopes, whose presentation resists viral immunomodulation, together with well-studied HLA-B-restricted epitopes. Donor HLA type was relevant to the analysis, as public TCR beta signatures indicated carriage of CMV infection together with the matching HLA type.

Broader findings and caveats from the paper: In both this cohort and an independent cohort of 352 donors, the cumulative frequency of public TCR beta family members distinguished carriers of CMV infection plus the relevant HLA type. The ex vivo response was dominated by HLA-C-restricted CMV-specific TCR beta clonotypes, which also provided the single most frequent clonotype in two of eight donors.

This clonotype was counted only a few times. Its antigen is unknown. Base qualities are not recorded, but no much larger clone differs from it by a single base. Sequencing was carried out with an Illumina HiSeq 1500. TCRdb cleaned the public reads at Q25 with fastp, built clones with MiXCR and kept in-frame beta chains. Rows with a matching CDR3 protein are joined into one entry that keeps the most common DNA and genes. This sample comprises under 95,000 distinct CDR3 sequences, around half of them detected only once. Approximately 95% of the sample is taken by the ten largest. The germline V gene (reference sequence) gives CDR1 as SGHNT and CDR2 as YYREEE. V lost 7 bases and J lost 0 bases; the stretch between them is 10 bases long. The CDR3, cysteine through phenylalanine, is 13 amino acids long. Of the read, only the CDR3 DNA is kept; its 39 bases are in frame from base 1. The sample's treatment or condition label, in plain terms: in vitro stimulation with specific CMV peptide epitopes to enrich CMV-specific T cells.

The receptor was isolated from a human donor in good health (CMV status not recorded). Some clones in this sample may be carry-over from other donors' samples. The sequencing used CD8+ T cells from cultured PBMCs, collected from culture after CMV antigen stimulation. This chain joins TRBV5-4 to TRBJ1-2; no confident D gene assignment can be made. DNA sequence: TGTGCCAGCCTAAAGAGTTCTAACTATGGCTACACCTTC. Its translation is CASLKSSNYGYTF. The full variable domain, completed from the reference TRBV5-4 and TRBJ1-2 proteins outside the CDR3, reads ETGVTQSPTHLIKTRGQQVTLRCSSQSGHNTVSWYQQALGQGPQFIFQYYREEENGRGNFPPRFSGLQFPNYSSELNVNALELDDSALYLCASLKSSNYGYTFGSGTRLTVV.